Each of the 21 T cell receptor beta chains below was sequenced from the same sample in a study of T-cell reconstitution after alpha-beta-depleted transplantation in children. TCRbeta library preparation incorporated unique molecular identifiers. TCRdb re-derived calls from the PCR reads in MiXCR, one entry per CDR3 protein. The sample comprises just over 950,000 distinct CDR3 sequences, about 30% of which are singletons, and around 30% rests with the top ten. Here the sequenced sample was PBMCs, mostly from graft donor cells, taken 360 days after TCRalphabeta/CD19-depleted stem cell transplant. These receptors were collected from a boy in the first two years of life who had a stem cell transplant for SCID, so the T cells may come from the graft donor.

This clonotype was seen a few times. The CDR3 sequence is CATSRTRNTGELFF. The CDR3, as DNA: TGTGCCACCAGCAGAACCAGGAACACCGGGGAGCTGTTTTTT. The chain combines TRBV15 with TRBJ2-2, with D hard to call. V gave up 2 bases and J gave up 1 base, with 5 bases separating them. There are 14 residues in the CDR3. Germline V lookup: CDR1 LNHNV, CDR2 YYDKDF (reference sequence).

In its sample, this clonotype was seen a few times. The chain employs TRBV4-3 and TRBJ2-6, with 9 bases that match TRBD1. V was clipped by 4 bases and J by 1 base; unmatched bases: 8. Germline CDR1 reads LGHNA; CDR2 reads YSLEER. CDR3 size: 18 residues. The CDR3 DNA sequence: TGCGCCAGCAGCCTGGGGGTCGGACAGGGGTCTGGGGCCAACGTCCTGACTTTC. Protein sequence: CASSLGVGQGSGANVLTF.

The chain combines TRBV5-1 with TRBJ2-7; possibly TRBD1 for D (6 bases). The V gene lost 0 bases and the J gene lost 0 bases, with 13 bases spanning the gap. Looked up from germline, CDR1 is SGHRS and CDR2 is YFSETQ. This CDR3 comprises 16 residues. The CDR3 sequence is CASSLVPTGSSYEQYF. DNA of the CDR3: TGCGCCAGCAGCTTGGTACCGACAGGCTCCTCCTACGAGCAGTACTTC.

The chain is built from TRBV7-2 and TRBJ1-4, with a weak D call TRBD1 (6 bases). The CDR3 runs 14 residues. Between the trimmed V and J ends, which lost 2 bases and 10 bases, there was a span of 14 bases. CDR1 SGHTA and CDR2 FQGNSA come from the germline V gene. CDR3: CASSLTGTSGKLFF. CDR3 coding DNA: TGTGCCAGCAGCTTAACCGGGACATCGGGAAAACTGTTTTTT.

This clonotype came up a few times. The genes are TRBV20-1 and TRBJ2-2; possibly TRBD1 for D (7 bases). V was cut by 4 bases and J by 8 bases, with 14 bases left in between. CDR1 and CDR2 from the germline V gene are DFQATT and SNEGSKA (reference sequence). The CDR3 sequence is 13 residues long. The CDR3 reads CSATGGRSGELFF. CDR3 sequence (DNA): TGCAGTGCTACAGGGGGGCGCAGTGGGGAGCTGTTTTTT.

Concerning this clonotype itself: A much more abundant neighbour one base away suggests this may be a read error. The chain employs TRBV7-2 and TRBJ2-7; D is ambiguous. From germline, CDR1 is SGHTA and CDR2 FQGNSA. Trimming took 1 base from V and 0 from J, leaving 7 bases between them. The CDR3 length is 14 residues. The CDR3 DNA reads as TGTGCCAGCAGCTTAGAGGTCTACTCCTACGAGCAGTACTTC. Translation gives CASSLEVYSYEQYF. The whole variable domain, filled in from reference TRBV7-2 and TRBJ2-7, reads GAGVSQSPSNKVTEKGKDVELRCDPISGHTALYWYRQSLGQGLEFLIYFQGNSAPDKSGLPSDRFSAERTGGSVSTLTIQRTQQEDSAVYLCASSLEVYSYEQYFGPGTRLTVT.

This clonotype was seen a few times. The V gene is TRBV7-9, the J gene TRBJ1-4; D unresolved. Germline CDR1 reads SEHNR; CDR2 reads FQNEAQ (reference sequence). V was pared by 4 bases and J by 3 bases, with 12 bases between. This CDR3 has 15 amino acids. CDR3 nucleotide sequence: TGTGCCAGCAGCTCTGATATTACAGCTAATGAAAAACTGTTTTTT. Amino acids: CASSSDITANEKLFF. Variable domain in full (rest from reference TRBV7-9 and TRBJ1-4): DTGVSQNPRHKITKRGQNVTFRCDPISEHNRLYWYRQTLGQGPEFLTYFQNEAQLEKSRLLSDRFSAERPKGSFSTLEIQRTEQGDSAMYLCASSSDITANEKLFFGSGTQLSVL.

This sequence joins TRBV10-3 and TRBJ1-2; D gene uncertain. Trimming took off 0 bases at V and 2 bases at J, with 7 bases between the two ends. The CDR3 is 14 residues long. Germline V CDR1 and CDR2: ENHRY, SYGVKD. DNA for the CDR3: TGTGCCATCAGTGAGTCTCCGCAGAACTATGGCTACACCTTC. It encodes CAISESPQNYGYTF.

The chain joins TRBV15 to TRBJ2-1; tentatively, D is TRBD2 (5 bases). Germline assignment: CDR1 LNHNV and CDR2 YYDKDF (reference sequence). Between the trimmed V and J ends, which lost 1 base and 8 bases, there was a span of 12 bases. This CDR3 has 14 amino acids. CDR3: CATSRVTAVHEQFF. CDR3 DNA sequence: TGTGCCACCAGCAGAGTCACAGCGGTCCATGAGCAGTTCTTC.

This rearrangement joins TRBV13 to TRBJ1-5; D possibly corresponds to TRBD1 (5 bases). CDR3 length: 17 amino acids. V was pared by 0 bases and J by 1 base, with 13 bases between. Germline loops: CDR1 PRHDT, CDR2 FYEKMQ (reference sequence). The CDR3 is CASSLGLMAGSNQPQHF. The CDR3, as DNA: TGTGCCAGCAGCTTAGGCCTGATGGCAGGGAGCAATCAGCCCCAGCATTTT.

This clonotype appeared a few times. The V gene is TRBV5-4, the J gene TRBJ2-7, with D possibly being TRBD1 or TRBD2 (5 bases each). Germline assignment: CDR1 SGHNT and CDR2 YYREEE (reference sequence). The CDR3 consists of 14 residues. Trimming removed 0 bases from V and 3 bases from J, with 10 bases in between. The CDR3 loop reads CASSLGRDVYEQYF. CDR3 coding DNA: TGTGCCAGCAGCTTGGGAAGGGACGTCTACGAGCAGTACTTC.

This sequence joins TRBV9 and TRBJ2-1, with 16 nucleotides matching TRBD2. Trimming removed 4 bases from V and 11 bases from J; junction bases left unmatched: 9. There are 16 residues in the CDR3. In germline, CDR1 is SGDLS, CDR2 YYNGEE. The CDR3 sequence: CASSPSGTSGGAQQFF. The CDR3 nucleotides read TGTGCCAGCAGCCCCTCCGGGACTAGCGGGGGGGCCCAGCAGTTCTTC.

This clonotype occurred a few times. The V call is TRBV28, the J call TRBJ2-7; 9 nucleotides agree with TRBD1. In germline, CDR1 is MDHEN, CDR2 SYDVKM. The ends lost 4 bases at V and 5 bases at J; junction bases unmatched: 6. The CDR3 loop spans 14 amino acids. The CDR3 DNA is TGTGCCAGCAGTTGGGCCGGGACAGGGAACGAGCAGTACTTC. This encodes CASSWAGTGNEQYF. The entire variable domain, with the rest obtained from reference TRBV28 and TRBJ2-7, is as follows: DVKVTQSSRYLVKRTGEKVFLECVQDMDHENMFWYRQDPGLGLRLIYFSYDVKMKEKGDIPEGYSVSREKKERFSLILESASTNQTSMYLCASSWAGTGNEQYFGPGTRLTVT.

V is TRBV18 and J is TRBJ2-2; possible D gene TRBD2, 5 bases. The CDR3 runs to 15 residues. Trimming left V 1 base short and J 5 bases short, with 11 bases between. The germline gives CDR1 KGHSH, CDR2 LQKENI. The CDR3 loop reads CASSPRSQRTGELFF. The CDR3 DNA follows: TGTGCCAGCTCACCACGATCCCAGCGGACCGGGGAGCTGTTTTTT.

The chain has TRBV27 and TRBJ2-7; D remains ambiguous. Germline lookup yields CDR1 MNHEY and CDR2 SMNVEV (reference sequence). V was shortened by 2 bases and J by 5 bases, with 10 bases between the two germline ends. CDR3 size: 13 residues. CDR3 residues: CASSLIPGHEQYF. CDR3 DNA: TGTGCCAGCAGTTTAATCCCCGGCCACGAGCAGTACTTC.

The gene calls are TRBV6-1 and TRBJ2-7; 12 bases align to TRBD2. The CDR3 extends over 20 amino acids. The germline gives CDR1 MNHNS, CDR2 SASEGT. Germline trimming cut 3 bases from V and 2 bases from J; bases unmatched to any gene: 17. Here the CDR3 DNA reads TGTGCCAGCAGTGATCCCGCTAAACTAGCGGGGGGCCCCATCACCTACGAGCAGTACTTC. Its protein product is CASSDPAKLAGGPITYEQYF.

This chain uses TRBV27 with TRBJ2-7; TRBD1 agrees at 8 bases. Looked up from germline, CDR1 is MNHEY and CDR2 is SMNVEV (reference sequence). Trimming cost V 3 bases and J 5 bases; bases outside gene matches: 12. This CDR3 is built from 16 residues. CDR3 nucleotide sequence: TGTGCCAGCAGTTTCTCCCGGGACAGGTTGGGTAACGAGCAGTACTTC. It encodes CASSFSRDRLGNEQYF.

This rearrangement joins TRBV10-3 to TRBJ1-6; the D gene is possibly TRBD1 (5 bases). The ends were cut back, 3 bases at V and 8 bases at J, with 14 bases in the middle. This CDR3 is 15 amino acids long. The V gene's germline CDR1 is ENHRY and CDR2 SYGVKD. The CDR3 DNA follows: TGTGCCATCAGTGAAAGGACAAGGTTGGATTCACCCCTCCACTTT. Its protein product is CAISERTRLDSPLHF.

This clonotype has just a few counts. The CDR3 protein is CASSQSLGGAPPYEQYF. As DNA, the CDR3 is TGTGCCAGCAGCCAATCCCTTGGCGGGGCACCTCCCTACGAGCAGTACTTC. J is TRBJ2-7 and V is TRBV4-2, with a tentative D call TRBD2 (6 bases). Trimming removed 2 bases from V and 2 bases from J, with 19 bases in between. Germline values: CDR1 LGHNA, CDR2 YNFKEQ. This CDR3 spans 17 amino acids.

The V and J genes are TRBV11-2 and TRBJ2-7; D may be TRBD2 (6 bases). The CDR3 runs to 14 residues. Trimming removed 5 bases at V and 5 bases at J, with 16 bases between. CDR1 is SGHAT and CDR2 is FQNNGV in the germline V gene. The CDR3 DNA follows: TGTGCCAGCAGCCCTCGGGGGACCCGGGACGAGCAGTACTTC. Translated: CASSPRGTRDEQYF.

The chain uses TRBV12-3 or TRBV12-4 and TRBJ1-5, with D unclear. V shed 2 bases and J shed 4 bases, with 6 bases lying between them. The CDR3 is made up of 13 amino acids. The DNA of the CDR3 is TGTGCCAGCAGTTTACAGCTTAATCAGCCCCAGCATTTT. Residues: CASSLQLNQPQHF.